This T cell receptor (beta chain) was identified in a study of blood T cells in healthy people across ages. Points from the study as a whole: When set beside aged donors, long-lived donors presented more naive CD4+ cells and higher diversity.

The authors ran a second PCR of roughly 6 to 12 cycles using a sample-barcoded 5' primer and a J-beta primer mix. Every single cDNA molecule received a tag from a template-switch adaptor with 12 random nucleotides. A single record per CDR3 protein comes from TCRdb applying MiXCR to the 5' RACE reads. The top ten hold roughly 24% of the sample, which has approximately 1,700,000 distinct CDR3 sequences, about two fifths seen once. This clonotype occurred once. Its antigen is currently unknown. The CDR3 is 14 residues long. V was pared by 1 base and J by 7 bases, with 10 bases between. CDR1 and CDR2 (germline): LGHDT, YNNKEL (reference sequence).

Sequencing was performed on blood. The chain has TRBV3-1 and TRBJ2-2; D is unresolved. The source is a human donor in good health. The DNA of the CDR3 is TGTGCCAGCAGCCAAGTCAAGGGTTTCGGGGAGCTGTTTTTT. Its protein is CASSQVKGFGELFF.